This T cell receptor beta chain was identified in a study of read filtering for tumor transcriptome and immune sequencing. Across the whole study: Patients were approximately 18 male and some 13 female, mean age 65.9 years, range about 47 to 85. After DNase treatment, RNA was made into whole-transcriptome libraries. RNA-seq yielded only roughly 80 to 1,300 TCR reads, IR-seq about 4 to 10.27 million.

Study results and caveats: The sorted CD138-negative fraction was a mixed bone marrow immune population, not purified T cells.

Trimming pared 6 bases from V and 2 bases from J, leaving 5 bases between. Germline V gives CDR1 LGHDT, CDR2 YNNKEL (reference sequence). This CDR3 is built from 11 residues. The library was built from about 370 ng RNA with molecular barcoded adaptors for alpha/delta and beta/gamma chains. One entry per CDR3 protein, called by TCRdb with MiXCR from the reads. The sample carries 65,000 or so distinct CDR3 sequences, roughly a fifth recorded once. This clonotype was seen many times. The antigen is undetermined. This chain uses TRBV3-1 with TRBJ2-7; no definite D call. The clonotype originates from a donor over 35 with multiple myeloma. Sequenced: a population of CD138-negative cells sorted from bone marrow. CDR3 protein: CASRNTYEQYF. Written as DNA, the CDR3 is TGTGCCAGCAGAAACACCTACGAGCAGTACTTC.